This paragraph reports one T cell receptor beta chain. This may stem from a read error, because a much larger clone lies one nucleotide away. The source of the sample is a study of blood T cells in healthy people across ages. Sample-barcoded 5' priming and a J-beta primer mix drove a second PCR of roughly 7 to 11 cycles. In TCRdb, the 5' RACE reads were re-called with MiXCR into one record per CDR3 protein. The repertoire holds some 1.5 million distinct CDR3 sequences, approximately 28% seen once, with around 7.7% in the top ten. This clonotype originated in a woman aged 25 to 45 in good health. Sequences were obtained from blood.

The CDR3 is CASSPETDTQDF. CDR3 nucleotide sequence: TGCGCCAGCAGCCCGGAAACAGATACGCAGGATTTT. V gene TRBV5-1 combines with J gene TRBJ2-3, with unresolved D. The CDR3 sequence is 12 residues long. The germline gives CDR1 SGHRS, CDR2 YFSETQ.